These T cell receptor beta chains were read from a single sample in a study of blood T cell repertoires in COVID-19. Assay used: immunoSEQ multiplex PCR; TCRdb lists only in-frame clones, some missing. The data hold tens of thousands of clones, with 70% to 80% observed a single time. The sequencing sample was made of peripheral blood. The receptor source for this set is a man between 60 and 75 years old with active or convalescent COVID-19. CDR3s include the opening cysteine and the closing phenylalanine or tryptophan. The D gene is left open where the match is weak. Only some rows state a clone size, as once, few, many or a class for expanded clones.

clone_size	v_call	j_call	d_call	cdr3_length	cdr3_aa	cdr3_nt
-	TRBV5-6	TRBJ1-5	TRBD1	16	CASSLYETGGIQPQHF	TGTGCCAGCAGCTTGTATGAGACAGGGGGCATTCAGCCCCAGCATTTT
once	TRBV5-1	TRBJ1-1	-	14	CASSLVQGRTEAFF	TGCGCCAGCAGCTTGGTGCAGGGCAGGACTGAAGCTTTCTTT
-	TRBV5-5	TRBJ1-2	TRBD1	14	CASSGDRGLDGYTF	TGTGCCAGCAGCGGTGACAGGGGCCTAGATGGCTACACCTTC
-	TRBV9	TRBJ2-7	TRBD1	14	CASSYTGQGAEQYF	TGTGCCAGCAGCTACACGGGACAGGGAGCCGAGCAGTACTTC
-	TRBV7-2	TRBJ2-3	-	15	CASSGRRGNTDTQYF	TGTGCCAGCAGCGGACGGCGAGGGAACACAGATACGCAGTATTTT
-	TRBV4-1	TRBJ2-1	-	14	CASSQGSGTREQFF	TGCGCCAGCAGCCAAGGGTCGGGGACTCGGGAGCAGTTCTTC
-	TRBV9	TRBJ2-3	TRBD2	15	CASSPAGGGTDTQYF	TGTGCCAGCAGCCCTGCGGGGGGGGGCACAGATACGCAGTATTTT
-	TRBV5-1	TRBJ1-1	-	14	CASSSGQLGTEAFF	TGCGCCAGCAGCTCAGGACAGTTGGGGACTGAAGCTTTCTTT
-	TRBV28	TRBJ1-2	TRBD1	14	CASSLGQGNYGYTF	TGTGCCAGCAGCCTCGGACAGGGTAACTATGGCTACACCTTC
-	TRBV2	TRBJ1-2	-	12	CASTPDNGGYTF	TGTGCCAGCACCCCGGACAACGGTGGCTACACCTTC
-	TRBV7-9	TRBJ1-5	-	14	CASSARQSNQPQHF	TGTGCCAGCAGCGCTAGACAGAGCAATCAGCCCCAGCATTTT
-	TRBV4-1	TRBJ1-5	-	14	CASSQSGSDQPQHF	TGCGCCAGCAGCCAATCCGGGTCTGATCAGCCCCAGCATTTT
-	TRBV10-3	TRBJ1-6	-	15	CAISEHQVENSPLHF	TGTGCCATCAGTGAGCACCAGGTTGAAAATTCACCCCTCCACTTT
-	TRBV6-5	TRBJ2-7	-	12	CASGGGGGEQYF	TGTGCCAGCGGAGGAGGGGGGGGCGAGCAGTACTTC
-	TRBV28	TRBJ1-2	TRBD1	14	CASSSWTGGFGYTF	TGTGCCAGCAGTTCCTGGACAGGGGGTTTTGGCTACACCTTC
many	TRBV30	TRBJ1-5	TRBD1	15	CAWSRADRDNQPQHF	TGTGCCTGGAGCCGAGCCGACAGGGACAACCAGCCCCAGCATTTT
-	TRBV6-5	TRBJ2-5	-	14	CASRRGHRSETQYF	TGTGCCAGCAGGAGGGGACACCGCTCGGAGACCCAGTACTTC
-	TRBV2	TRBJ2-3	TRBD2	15	CASIPRGVSTDTQYF	TGTGCCAGCATTCCCCGGGGGGTAAGCACAGATACGCAGTATTTT
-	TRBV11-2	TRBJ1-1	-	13	CASSLDSGAEAFF	TGTGCCAGCAGCTTAGATTCGGGGGCTGAAGCTTTCTTT
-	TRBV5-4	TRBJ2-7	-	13	CASSFMGTYEQYF	TGTGCCAGCAGCTTCATGGGCACCTACGAGCAGTACTTC
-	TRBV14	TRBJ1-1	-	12	CASSRLDTEAFF	TGTGCCAGCAGCCGACTAGACACGGAAGCTTTCTTT
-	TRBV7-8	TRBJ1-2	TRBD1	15	CASSIDRGRAYGYTF	TGTGCCAGCAGCATTGACAGGGGGCGCGCCTATGGCTACACCTTC
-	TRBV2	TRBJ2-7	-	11	CASSDQGLGYF	TGTGCCAGCAGTGATCAGGGACTGGGGTACTTC
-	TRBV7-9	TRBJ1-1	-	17	CASSLETYRDMNTEAFF	TGTGCCAGCAGCTTAGAGACTTACAGGGATATGAACACTGAAGCTTTCTTT
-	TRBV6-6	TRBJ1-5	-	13	CASTSNSGQPQHF	TGTGCCAGCACCTCAAACTCGGGTCAGCCCCAGCATTTT
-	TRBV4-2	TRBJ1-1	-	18	CASSQEEGSPSGNTEAFF	TGTGCCAGCAGCCAAGAAGAGGGTTCTCCCTCGGGAAACACTGAAGCTTTCTTT
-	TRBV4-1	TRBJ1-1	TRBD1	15	CASSQADREVTEAFF	TGCGCCAGCAGCCAAGCGGACAGGGAGGTTACTGAAGCTTTCTTT